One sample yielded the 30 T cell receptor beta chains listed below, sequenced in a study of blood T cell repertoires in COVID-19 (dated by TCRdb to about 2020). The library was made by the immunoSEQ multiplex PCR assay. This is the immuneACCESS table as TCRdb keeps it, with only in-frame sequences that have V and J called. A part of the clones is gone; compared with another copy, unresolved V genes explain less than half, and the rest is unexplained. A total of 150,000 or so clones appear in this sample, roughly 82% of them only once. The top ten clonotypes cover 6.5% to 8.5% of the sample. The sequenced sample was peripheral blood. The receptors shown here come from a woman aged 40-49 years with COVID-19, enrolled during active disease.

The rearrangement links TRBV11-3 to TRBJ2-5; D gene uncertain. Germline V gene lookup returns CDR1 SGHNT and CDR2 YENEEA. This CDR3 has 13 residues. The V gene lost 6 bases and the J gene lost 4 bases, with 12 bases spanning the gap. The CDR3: CASSASGTETQYF. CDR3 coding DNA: TGTGCCAGCAGTGCCTCAGGAACAGAGACCCAGTACTTC.

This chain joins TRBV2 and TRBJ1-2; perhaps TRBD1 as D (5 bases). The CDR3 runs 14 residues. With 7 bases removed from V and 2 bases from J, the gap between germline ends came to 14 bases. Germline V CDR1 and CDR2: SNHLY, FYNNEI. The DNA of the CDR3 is TGTGCCAGCAATAGGCAGGGCTCAAACTATGGCTACACCTTC. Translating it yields CASNRQGSNYGYTF.

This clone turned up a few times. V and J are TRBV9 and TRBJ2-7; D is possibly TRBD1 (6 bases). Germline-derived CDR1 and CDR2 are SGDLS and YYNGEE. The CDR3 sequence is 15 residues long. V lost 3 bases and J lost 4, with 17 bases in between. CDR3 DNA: TGTGCCAGCAGCGAGGGGGACCACAGACTATACGAGCAGTACTTC. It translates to CASSEGDHRLYEQYF.

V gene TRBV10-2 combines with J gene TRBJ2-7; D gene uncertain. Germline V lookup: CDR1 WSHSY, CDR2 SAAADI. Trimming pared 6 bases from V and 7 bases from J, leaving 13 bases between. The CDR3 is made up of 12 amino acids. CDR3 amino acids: CASSYNLEEQYF. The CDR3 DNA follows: TGCGCCAGCAGCTATAATTTGGAGGAGCAGTACTTC.

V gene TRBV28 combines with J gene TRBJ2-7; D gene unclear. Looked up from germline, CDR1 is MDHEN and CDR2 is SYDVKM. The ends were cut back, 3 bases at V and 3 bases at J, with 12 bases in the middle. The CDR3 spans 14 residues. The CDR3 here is CASSLFAGYYEQYF. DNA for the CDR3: TGTGCCAGCAGTTTGTTTGCCGGGTACTACGAGCAGTACTTC. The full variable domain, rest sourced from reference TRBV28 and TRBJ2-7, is DVKVTQSSRYLVKRTGEKVFLECVQDMDHENMFWYRQDPGLGLRLIYFSYDVKMKEKGDIPEGYSVSREKKERFSLILESASTNQTSMYLCASSLFAGYYEQYFGPGTRLTVT.

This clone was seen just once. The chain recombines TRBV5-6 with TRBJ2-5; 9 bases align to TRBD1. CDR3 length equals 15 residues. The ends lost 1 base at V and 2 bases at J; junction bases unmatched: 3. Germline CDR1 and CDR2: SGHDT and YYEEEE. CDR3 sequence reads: CASSLRDRAQETQYF. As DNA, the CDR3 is TGTGCCAGCAGCTTGCGGGACAGGGCGCAAGAGACCCAGTACTTC.

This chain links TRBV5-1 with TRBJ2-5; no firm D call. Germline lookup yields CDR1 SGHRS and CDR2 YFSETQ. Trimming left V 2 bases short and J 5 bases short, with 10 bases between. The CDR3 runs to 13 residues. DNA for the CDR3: TGCGCCAGCAGCTTTCCGAATGCGGAGACCCAGTACTTC. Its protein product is CASSFPNAETQYF. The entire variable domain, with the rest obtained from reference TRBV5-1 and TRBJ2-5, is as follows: KAGVTQTPRYLIKTRGQQVTLSCSPISGHRSVSWYQQTPGQGLQFLFEYFSETQRNKGNFPGRFSGRQFSNSRSEMNVSTLELGDSALYLCASSFPNAETQYFGPGTRLLVL.

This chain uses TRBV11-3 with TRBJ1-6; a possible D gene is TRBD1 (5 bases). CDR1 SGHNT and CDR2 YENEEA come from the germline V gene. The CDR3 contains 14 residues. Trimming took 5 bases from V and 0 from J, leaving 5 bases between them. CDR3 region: CASSDSSYNSPLHF. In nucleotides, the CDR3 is TGTGCCAGCAGCGACAGCTCCTATAATTCACCCCTCCACTTT.

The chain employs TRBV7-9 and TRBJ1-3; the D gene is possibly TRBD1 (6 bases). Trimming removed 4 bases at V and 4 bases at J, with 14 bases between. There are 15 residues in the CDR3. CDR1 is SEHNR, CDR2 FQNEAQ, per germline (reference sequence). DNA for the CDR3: TGTGCCAGCAGCTCCCAACAGGGTGTCGGAAACACCATATATTTT. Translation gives CASSSQQGVGNTIYF.

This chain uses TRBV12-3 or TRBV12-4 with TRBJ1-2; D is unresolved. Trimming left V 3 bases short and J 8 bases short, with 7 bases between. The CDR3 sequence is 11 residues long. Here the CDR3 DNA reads TGTGCCAGCAGTTTCCGGAGAGGCTACACCTTC. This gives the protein CASSFRRGYTF.

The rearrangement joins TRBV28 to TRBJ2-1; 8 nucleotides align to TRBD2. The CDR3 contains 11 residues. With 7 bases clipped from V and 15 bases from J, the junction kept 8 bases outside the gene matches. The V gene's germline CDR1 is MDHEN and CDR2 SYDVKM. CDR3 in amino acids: CASTSGLVGFF. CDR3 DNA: TGTGCCAGCACCTCGGGACTAGTGGGGTTCTTC.

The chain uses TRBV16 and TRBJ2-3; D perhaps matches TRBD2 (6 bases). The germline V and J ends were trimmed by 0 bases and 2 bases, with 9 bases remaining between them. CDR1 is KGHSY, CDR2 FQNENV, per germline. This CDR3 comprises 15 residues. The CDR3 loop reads CASSQSGGTTDTQYF. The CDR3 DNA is TGTGCCAGCAGCCAATCGGGGGGAACCACAGATACGCAGTATTTT.

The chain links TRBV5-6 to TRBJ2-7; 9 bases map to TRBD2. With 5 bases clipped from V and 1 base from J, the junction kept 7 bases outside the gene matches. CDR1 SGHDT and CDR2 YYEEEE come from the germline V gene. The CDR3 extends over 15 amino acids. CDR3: CASSVGLAQSYEQYF. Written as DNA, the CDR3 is TGTGCCAGCAGTGTCGGACTAGCGCAATCCTACGAGCAGTACTTC.

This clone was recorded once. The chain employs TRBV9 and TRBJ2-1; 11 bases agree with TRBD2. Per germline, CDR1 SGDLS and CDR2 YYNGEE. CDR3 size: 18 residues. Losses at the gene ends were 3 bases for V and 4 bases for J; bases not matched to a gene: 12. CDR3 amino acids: CASSARSSIAGGYNEQFF. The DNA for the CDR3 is TGTGCCAGCAGCGCCCGTAGCTCCATAGCGGGAGGGTACAATGAGCAGTTCTTC.

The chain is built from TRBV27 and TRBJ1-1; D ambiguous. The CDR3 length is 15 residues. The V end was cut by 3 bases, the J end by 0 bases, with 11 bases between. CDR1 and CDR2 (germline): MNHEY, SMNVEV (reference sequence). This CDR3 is CASSFSPGMNTEAFF. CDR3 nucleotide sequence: TGTGCCAGCAGTTTTTCTCCGGGGATGAACACTGAAGCTTTCTTT.

In DNA form, the CDR3 reads TGTGCCAGCAGTCGACTAGCGGGGGACGTAGATACGCAGTATTTT. Translating gives CASSRLAGDVDTQYF. The V and J genes are TRBV5-4 and TRBJ2-3, with 12 bases identical to TRBD2. Germline assignment: CDR1 SGHNT and CDR2 YYREEE (reference sequence). V shed 5 bases, J shed 5 bases, and the junction held 6 bases outside the gene matches. The CDR3 contains 15 residues.

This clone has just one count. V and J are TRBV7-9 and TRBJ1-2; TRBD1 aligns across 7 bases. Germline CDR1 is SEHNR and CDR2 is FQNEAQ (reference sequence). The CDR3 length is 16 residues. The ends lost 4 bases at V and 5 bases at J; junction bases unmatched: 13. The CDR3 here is CASSYFTEGQRYGYTF. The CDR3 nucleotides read TGTGCCAGCAGCTATTTTACCGAGGGACAGAGATATGGCTACACCTTC.

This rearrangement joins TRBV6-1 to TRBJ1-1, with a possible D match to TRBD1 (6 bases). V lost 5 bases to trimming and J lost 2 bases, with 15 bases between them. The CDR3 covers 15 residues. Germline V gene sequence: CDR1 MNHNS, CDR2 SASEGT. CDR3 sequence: CASSKQGSRNTEAFF. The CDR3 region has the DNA TGTGCCAGCAGTAAACAGGGAAGTAGAAACACTGAAGCTTTCTTT.

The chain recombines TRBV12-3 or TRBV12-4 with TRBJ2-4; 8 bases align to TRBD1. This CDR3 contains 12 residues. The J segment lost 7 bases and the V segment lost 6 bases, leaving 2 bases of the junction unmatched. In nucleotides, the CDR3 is TGTGCCAGCAGAGCAGGGGGCAACATTCAGTACTTC. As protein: CASRAGGNIQYF.

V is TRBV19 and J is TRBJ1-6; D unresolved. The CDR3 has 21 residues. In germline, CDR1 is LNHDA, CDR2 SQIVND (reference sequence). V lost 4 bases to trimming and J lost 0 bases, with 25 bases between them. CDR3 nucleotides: TGTGCCAGTAGTACACCCGCGGCCCTCGACGGTATCAGCTCCTATAATTCACCCCTCCACTTT. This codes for CASSTPAALDGISSYNSPLHF.

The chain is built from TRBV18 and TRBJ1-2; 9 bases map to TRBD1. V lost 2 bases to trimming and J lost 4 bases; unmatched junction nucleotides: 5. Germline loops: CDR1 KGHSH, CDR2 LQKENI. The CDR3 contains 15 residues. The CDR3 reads CASSPGTGRFYGYTF. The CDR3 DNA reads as TGTGCCAGCTCACCAGGGACAGGGAGATTCTATGGCTACACCTTC.

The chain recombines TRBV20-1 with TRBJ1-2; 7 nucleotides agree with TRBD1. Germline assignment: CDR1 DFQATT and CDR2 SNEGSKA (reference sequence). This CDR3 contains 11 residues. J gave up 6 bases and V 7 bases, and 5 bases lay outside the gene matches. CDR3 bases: TGCAGTGTTCTAGGGACAGATGGCTACACCTTC. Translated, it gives CSVLGTDGYTF.

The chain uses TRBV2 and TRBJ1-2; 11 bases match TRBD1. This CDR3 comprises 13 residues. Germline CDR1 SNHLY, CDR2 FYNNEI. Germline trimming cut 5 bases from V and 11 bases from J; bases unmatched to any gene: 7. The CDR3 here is CASSTGTGGGYTF. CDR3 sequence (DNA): TGTGCCAGCAGTACCGGGACAGGGGGTGGGTACACCTTC.

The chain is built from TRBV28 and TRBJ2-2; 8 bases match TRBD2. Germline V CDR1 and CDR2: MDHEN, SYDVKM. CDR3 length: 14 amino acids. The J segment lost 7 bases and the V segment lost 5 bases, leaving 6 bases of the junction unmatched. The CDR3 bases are TGTGCCAGCAGTCCGACTAGCGTCCTCGGGGAGCTGTTTTTT. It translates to CASSPTSVLGELFF.

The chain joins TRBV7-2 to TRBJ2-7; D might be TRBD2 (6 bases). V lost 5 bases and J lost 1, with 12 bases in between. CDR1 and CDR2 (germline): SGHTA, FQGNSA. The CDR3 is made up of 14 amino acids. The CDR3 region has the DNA TGTGCCAGCAGCCTAACGGGGGTTTCCTACGAGCAGTACGTC. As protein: CASSLTGVSYEQYV.

The DNA of the CDR3 is TGTGCCAGCAGCTTATGGGGAGGGACCCAATCCCCGGAGACCCAGTACTTC. This encodes CASSLWGGTQSPETQYF. The V gene is TRBV11-2, the J gene TRBJ2-5; the match to TRBD2 covers 7 bases. Germline values: CDR1 SGHAT, CDR2 FQNNGV. The J segment lost 5 bases and the V segment lost 2 bases, leaving 14 bases of the junction unmatched. The CDR3 is 17 residues long.

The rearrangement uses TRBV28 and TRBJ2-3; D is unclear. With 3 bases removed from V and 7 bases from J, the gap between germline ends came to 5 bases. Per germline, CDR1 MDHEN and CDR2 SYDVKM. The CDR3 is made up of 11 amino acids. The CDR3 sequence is CASSFFNTQYF. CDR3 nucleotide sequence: TGTGCCAGCAGTTTTTTTAATACGCAGTATTTT.

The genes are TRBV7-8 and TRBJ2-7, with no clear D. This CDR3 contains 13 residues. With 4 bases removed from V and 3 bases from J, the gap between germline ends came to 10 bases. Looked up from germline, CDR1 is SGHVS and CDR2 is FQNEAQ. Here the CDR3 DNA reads TGTGCCAGCAGCTCCGAGAGCTACTACGAGCAGTACGTC. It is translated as CASSSESYYEQYV.

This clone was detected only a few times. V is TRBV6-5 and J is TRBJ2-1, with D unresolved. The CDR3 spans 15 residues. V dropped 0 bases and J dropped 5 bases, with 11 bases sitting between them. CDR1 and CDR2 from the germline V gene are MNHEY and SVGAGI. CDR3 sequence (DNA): TGTGCCAGCAGTTACTCGAGGTCCAGAGACAATGAGCAGTTCTTC. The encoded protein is CASSYSRSRDNEQFF.

The CDR3 nucleotides are TGTGCCAGCAGCCGGCGACAGGGCACCGGGGAGCTGTTTTTT. Translation gives CASSRRQGTGELFF. This chain uses TRBV3-1 (or the pseudogene TRBV3-2) with TRBJ2-2, with 7 positions matching TRBD1. The CDR3 totals 14 residues. Losses at the gene ends were 4 bases for V and 4 bases for J; bases not matched to a gene: 3. Germline V gives CDR1 LGHDT, CDR2 YNNKEL (reference sequence).